This T cell receptor beta chain derives from a study of T cell repertoires in cytomegalovirus infection. Study-level results: Clonotypes of TCR beta that were HLA-C-restricted and CMV-specific dominated the ex vivo response. Cumulative public TCR beta family frequency identified CMV carriers with the relevant HLA.

This clonotype was counted at least ten times. The antigen is unknown. TCRdb independently ran MiXCR on the reads; one entry per CDR3 protein. The data show hundreds of thousands of distinct CDR3 sequences, 17% seen once. The CDR3 sequence is 15 residues long. V lost 3 bases to trimming and J lost 1 base, with 13 bases between them. Germline CDR1 is SGHVS and CDR2 is FNYEAQ. This chain joins TRBV7-6 and TRBJ2-7, with unresolved D. The specimen sequenced was PBMCs. This sequence originates from a human donor in good health (CMV status not recorded). Some clones in this sample may be carry-over from other donors' samples. CDR3 DNA: TGTGCCAGCAGCTTGGAAGGGATCCCTTCCTACGAGCAGTACTTC. Protein: CASSLEGIPSYEQYF.